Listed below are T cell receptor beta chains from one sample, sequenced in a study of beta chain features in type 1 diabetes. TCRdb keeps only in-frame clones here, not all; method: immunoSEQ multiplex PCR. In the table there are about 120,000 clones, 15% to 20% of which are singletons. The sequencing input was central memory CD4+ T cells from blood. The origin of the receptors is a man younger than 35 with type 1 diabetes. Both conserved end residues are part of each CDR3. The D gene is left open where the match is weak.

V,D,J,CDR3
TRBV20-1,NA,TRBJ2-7,CSARGSREQYF
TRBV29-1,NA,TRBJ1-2,CSVDRGRDYGYTF
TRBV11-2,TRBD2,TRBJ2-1,CASSGRLAVYNEQFF
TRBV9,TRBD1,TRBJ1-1,CASSVVTGTAEAFF
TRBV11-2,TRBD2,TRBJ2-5,CASSLGPSGGSMETQYF
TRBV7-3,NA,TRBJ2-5,CASSLTPWETQYF
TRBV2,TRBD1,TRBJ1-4,CASSEATGRNEKLFF
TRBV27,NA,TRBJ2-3,CASSLRRQTDTQYF
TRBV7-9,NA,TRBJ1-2,CASSLIDGYTF
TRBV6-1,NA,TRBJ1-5,CASRGDRQPQHF
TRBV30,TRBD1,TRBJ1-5,CAWSEGTGSQPQHF
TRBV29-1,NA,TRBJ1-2,CSASKLVVEGGYTF
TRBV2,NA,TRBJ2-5,CASSRETQYF
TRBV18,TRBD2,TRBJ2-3,CASSPQRASGGYTDTQYF
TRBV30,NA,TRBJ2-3,CAWREQQDTQYF
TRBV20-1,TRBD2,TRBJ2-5,CSIAGEETQYF
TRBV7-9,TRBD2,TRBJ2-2,CASSASSGSNTGELFF
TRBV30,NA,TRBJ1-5,CAWRRGRGQPQHF
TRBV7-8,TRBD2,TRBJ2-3,CAISYSGGTTDTQYF
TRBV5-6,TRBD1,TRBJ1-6,CASSLGQGIQPLHF
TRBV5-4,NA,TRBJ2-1,CASSLAPSTVNEQFF
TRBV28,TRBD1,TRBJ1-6,CASSRDRVTHF
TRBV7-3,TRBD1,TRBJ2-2,CATGTGNTGELFF
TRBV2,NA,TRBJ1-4,CASSYRGHREKLFF
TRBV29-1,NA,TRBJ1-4,CSVLRSTNEKLFF
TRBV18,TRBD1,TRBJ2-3,CASSPPETGGTDTQYF
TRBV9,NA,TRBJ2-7,CASSVGLTTSYEQYF
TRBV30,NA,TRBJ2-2,CAWRRNLGNLNTGELFF
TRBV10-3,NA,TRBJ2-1,CAIQDSIIGNEQFF
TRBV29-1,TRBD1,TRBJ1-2,CSVAGQGYGYTF
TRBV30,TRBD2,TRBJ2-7,CAWSSLGEGLEQYF
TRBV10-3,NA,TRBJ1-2,CAISESLDRGHGGYTF
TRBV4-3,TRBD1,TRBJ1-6,CASSQRQGNSPLHF
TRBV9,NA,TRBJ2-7,CASSVGARNTGEQYF
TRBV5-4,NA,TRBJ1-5,CASSSDKNQPQHF
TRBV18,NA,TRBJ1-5,CASSPRGSNQPQHF
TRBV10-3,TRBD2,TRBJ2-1,CATTHGTSVPEQFF
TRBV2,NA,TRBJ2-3,CASSQLGGTQYF
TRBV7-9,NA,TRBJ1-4,CASSQSNEKLFF
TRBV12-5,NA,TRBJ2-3,CASGFNEDTQYF
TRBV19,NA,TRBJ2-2,CASSPIVQAGELFF
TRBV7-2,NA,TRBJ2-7,CASSLGTAAYEQYF
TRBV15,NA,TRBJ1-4,CATSRERRQGGEKLFF
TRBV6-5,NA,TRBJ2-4,CASRGTGERHIQYF